The 27 T cell receptor beta chains reported below all come from one sample, sequenced in a study of blood T cell repertoires in COVID-19. Profiling relied on immunoSEQ multiplex PCR, and the TCRdb table lists in-frame clones only, not all of them. The sample yields a few hundred thousand clones, over 80% seen once. Input material: peripheral blood. These receptors originate from a human donor in a cohort sampled during active COVID-19.

This clone was observed once. This chain uses TRBV10-3 with TRBJ2-7; 9 bases are a match to TRBD1. Germline assignment: CDR1 ENHRY and CDR2 SYGVKD. This CDR3 has 14 amino acids. Trimming at V came to 10 bases and at J to 0 bases, leaving 7 bases not matched to a gene. The CDR3 loop reads CATMGTGISYEQYF. The CDR3 nucleotides read TGTGCCACCATGGGGACAGGGATCTCCTACGAGCAGTACTTC.

This clone was counted once. J is TRBJ2-7 and V is TRBV4-3; D is unresolved. The germline V gene encodes CDR1 LGHNA and CDR2 YSLEER. V lost 3 bases to trimming and J lost 4 bases, with 10 bases between them. There are 13 residues in the CDR3. This CDR3 reads CASSQETRYEQYF. The CDR3 DNA is TGCGCCAGCAGCCAGGAGACGCGATACGAGCAGTACTTC.

V is TRBV28 and J is TRBJ2-7; 13 nucleotides line up with TRBD2. In germline, CDR1 is MDHEN, CDR2 SYDVKM. CDR3 size: 16 residues. V trimming: 5 bases; J trimming: 2 bases; junction bases outside the gene matches: 6. The CDR3 DNA reads as TGTGCCAGCAGTCTTCTCGGACTAGCGGGAGCCTACGAGCAGTACTTC. Translating gives CASSLLGLAGAYEQYF.

The table lists this clone with a few counts. The CDR3 sequence: CASRADRVGEQFF. As DNA, the CDR3 is TGTGCCAGCAGAGCAGACAGGGTAGGTGAGCAGTTCTTC. This chain joins TRBV6-5 and TRBJ2-1; 7 bases align to TRBD1. Per germline, CDR1 MNHEY and CDR2 SVGAGI. Trimming cost V 6 bases and J 9 bases; bases outside gene matches: 8. The CDR3 sequence is 13 residues long.

This clone has a single count. The chain uses TRBV9 and TRBJ2-7, with D possibly being TRBD1 (6 bases). V lost 0 bases and J lost 7, with 14 bases in between. This CDR3 comprises 14 residues. Looked up from germline, CDR1 is SGDLS and CDR2 is YYNGEE. In DNA, the CDR3 is TGTGCCAGCAGCGTAGCGACAGGACCCCTTGAGCAGTACTTC. This translates into CASSVATGPLEQYF.

The J gene is TRBJ1-2, the V gene TRBV20-1; D possibly corresponds to TRBD1 (6 bases). Germline values: CDR1 DFQATT, CDR2 SNEGSKA (reference sequence). V lost 3 bases, J lost 6 bases, and 14 bases lay in between. The CDR3 extends over 13 amino acids. The CDR3 sequence is CSASGGVGHGYTF. The CDR3 DNA reads TGCAGTGCTAGTGGGGGCGTGGGGCATGGCTACACCTTC.

The J gene is TRBJ1-1, the V gene TRBV6-2 or TRBV6-3, with 9 nucleotides matching TRBD1. The CDR3 has 13 amino acids. Looked up from germline, CDR1 is MNHEY and CDR2 is SVGEGT. After removal of 6 bases from V and 5 bases from J, the junction contained 4 bases not matched to a gene. The CDR3 spells CASSQQGATEAFF. For the CDR3, the DNA is TGTGCCAGCAGCCAACAGGGGGCGACTGAAGCTTTCTTT.

This clone was seen only a few times. The chain carries TRBV7-9 and TRBJ2-7; D call uncertain. The germline V and J ends were trimmed by 5 bases and 2 bases, with 16 bases remaining between them. Germline values: CDR1 SEHNR, CDR2 FQNEAQ (reference sequence). The CDR3 runs 15 residues. In DNA, the CDR3 is TGTGCCAGCAGCCCAGACTCATACTCCGCCTACGAGCAGTACTTC. Its protein is CASSPDSYSAYEQYF.

V and J are TRBV4-1 and TRBJ2-1, with D possibly being TRBD1 (5 bases). V was shortened by 1 base and J by 15 bases, with 16 bases between the two germline ends. CDR3 length: 13 residues. Looked up from germline, CDR1 is MGHRA and CDR2 is YSYEKL. The CDR3 DNA reads as TGCGCCAGCAGCCAAGTCGGTTCAGGGTACCTGTTCTTC. Translated, it gives CASSQVGSGYLFF.

This clone appeared a single time. The rearrangement links TRBV4-3 to TRBJ2-1, with TRBD2 identical over 9 bases. Germline loops: CDR1 LGHNA, CDR2 YSLEER. The CDR3 length is 16 residues. Unmatched junction bases numbered 4, after V lost 0 bases and J lost 4 bases. The CDR3 nucleotides are TGCGCCAGCAGCCAAGAAGCGGGGGGACATTACAATGAGCAGTTCTTC. This codes for CASSQEAGGHYNEQFF.

This sequence joins TRBV6-5 and TRBJ2-1, with D perhaps matching TRBD2 (5 bases). Germline CDR1 and CDR2: MNHEY and SVGAGI. Trimming removed 7 bases at V and 3 bases at J, with 13 bases between. This CDR3 comprises 14 residues. The CDR3 nucleotides read TGTGCCAGCACCACTACGGGGAACTACAATGAGCAGTTCTTC. Translated: CASTTTGNYNEQFF.

The chain uses TRBV9 and TRBJ2-5; D uncertain. Germline CDR1 SGDLS, CDR2 YYNGEE. There are 14 residues in the CDR3. The V end was cut by 0 bases, the J end by 1 base, with 7 bases between. CDR3 nucleotide sequence: TGTGCCAGCAGCGTAGGAAACAGCCAAGAGACCCAGTACTTC. Amino acids: CASSVGNSQETQYF.

The chain recombines TRBV10-2 with TRBJ1-4; D perhaps matches TRBD1 (6 bases). From germline, CDR1 is WSHSY and CDR2 SAAADI. Trimming stripped 6 bases from V and 5 bases from J, with 10 bases between. The CDR3 is made up of 13 amino acids. CDR3 in amino acids: CASRDRTNEKLFF. CDR3 in DNA: TGCGCCAGCAGGGACAGAACAAATGAAAAACTGTTTTTT.

The chain recombines TRBV30 with TRBJ1-5, with 7 bases matching TRBD1. The CDR3 runs 12 residues. Germline trimming cut 7 bases from V and 4 bases from J; bases unmatched to any gene: 4. In germline, CDR1 is GTSNPN, CDR2 SVGIG (reference sequence). The CDR3 loop reads CASQDRNQPQHF. DNA for the CDR3: TGTGCCTCCCAGGACAGGAATCAGCCCCAGCATTTT.

The rearrangement uses TRBV30 and TRBJ1-1; D is unclear. Germline V CDR1 and CDR2: GTSNPN, SVGIG (reference sequence). This CDR3 spans 14 amino acids. Trimming removed 2 bases at V and 3 bases at J, with 13 bases between. CDR3 sequence: CAWSFGAEDTEAFF. DNA for the CDR3: TGTGCCTGGAGTTTTGGAGCCGAGGACACTGAAGCTTTCTTT. Filled out from reference TRBV30 and TRBJ1-1, the complete variable domain reads SQTIHQWPATLVQPVGSPLSLECTVEGTSNPNLYWYRQAAGRGLQLLFYSVGIGQISSEVPQNLSASRPQDRQFILSSKKLLLSDSGFYLCAWSFGAEDTEAFFGQGTRLTVV.

This clone showed up just a few times. V usage is TRBV19 and J usage is TRBJ2-3; D ambiguous. Germline assignment: CDR1 LNHDA and CDR2 SQIVND (reference sequence). Between the trimmed V and J ends, which lost 5 bases and 2 bases, there was a span of 2 bases. The CDR3 is 11 amino acids. The CDR3 sequence: CASSYTDTQYF. CDR3 bases: TGTGCCAGTAGTTACACAGATACGCAGTATTTT.

The chain has TRBV18 and TRBJ2-1, with a possible D match to TRBD2 (5 bases). The ends were cut back, 4 bases at V and 10 bases at J, with 8 bases in the middle. Germline V gene sequence: CDR1 KGHSH, CDR2 LQKENI. This CDR3 has 11 residues. This CDR3 reads CASSLLGEQFF. CDR3 nucleotide sequence: TGTGCCAGCTCACTACTAGGGGAGCAGTTCTTC.

This clone was detected only a few times. This chain links TRBV9 with TRBJ2-7; 7 nucleotides line up with TRBD1. Trimming cost V 4 bases and J 3 bases; bases outside gene matches: 10. Germline lookup yields CDR1 SGDLS and CDR2 YYNGEE. The CDR3 contains 15 residues. The CDR3 is CASSPEKGAFYEQYF. As DNA, the CDR3 is TGTGCCAGCAGCCCCGAGAAGGGGGCTTTCTACGAGCAGTACTTC. The full variable domain, its missing parts supplied by reference TRBV9 and TRBJ2-7, is DSGVTQTPKHLITATGQRVTLRCSPRSGDLSVYWYQQSLDQGLQFLIQYYNGEERAKGNILERFSAQQFPDLHSELNLSSLELGDSALYFCASSPEKGAFYEQYFGPGTRLTVT.

V is TRBV28 and J is TRBJ2-5; 8 bases line up with TRBD1. This CDR3 region has 14 residues. J was trimmed by 7 bases and V by 2 bases; bases with no gene match: 6. Germline assignment: CDR1 MDHEN and CDR2 SYDVKM. CDR3 sequence (DNA): TGTGCCAGCAGTTTACAGGGGGCATTTGGGACCCAGTACTTC. Its protein is CASSLQGAFGTQYF.

This clone was seen a single time. This rearrangement joins TRBV15 to TRBJ1-4; tentative D call: TRBD1 (5 bases). Germline CDR1 reads LNHNV; CDR2 reads YYDKDF (reference sequence). CDR3 length equals 18 residues. V dropped 0 bases and J dropped 0 bases, with 14 bases sitting between them. CDR3 in DNA: TGTGCCACCAGCAGAGAGTTGAGGACATCAGCAACTAATGAAAAACTGTTTTTT. It codes for CATSRELRTSATNEKLFF. Full variable domain (rest looked up from reference TRBV15 and TRBJ1-4): DAMVIQNPRYQVTQFGKPVTLSCSQTLNHNVMYWYQQKSSQAPKLLFHYYDKDFNNEADTPDNFQSRRPNTSFCFLDIRSPGLGDTAMYLCATSRELRTSATNEKLFFGSGTQLSVL.

This clone was counted once. V is TRBV4-3 and J is TRBJ2-1, with D perhaps TRBD1 (6 bases). The CDR3 spans 17 residues. Per the germline V gene, CDR1 is LGHNA and CDR2 is YSLEER. V shed 0 bases and J shed 0 bases, with 12 bases lying between them. CDR3 amino acids: CASSQERGSSSYNEQFF. CDR3 DNA sequence: TGCGCCAGCAGCCAAGAGAGGGGGTCTAGCTCCTACAATGAGCAGTTCTTC.

This chain links TRBV24-1 with TRBJ2-6; 10 nucleotides agree with TRBD1. Germline V gene sequence: CDR1 KGHDR, CDR2 SFDVKD. This CDR3 contains 19 residues. V shed 4 bases, J shed 0 bases, and the junction held 8 bases outside the gene matches. Here the CDR3 DNA reads TGTGCCACCAGTGACGTCCCGGGACAGGGGAACTCTGGGGCCAACGTCCTGACTTTC. It encodes CATSDVPGQGNSGANVLTF.

V and J are TRBV27 and TRBJ1-2; 9 bases are a match to TRBD1. Germline V lookup: CDR1 MNHEY, CDR2 SMNVEV (reference sequence). The CDR3 consists of 18 residues. The V and J ends lost 0 bases and 2 bases, in that order; junction bases with no gene match: 10. CDR3 residues: CASSLSRGQDRGNYGYTF. CDR3 nucleotide sequence: TGTGCCAGCAGTTTATCGAGGGGCCAGGACAGGGGCAACTATGGCTACACCTTC.

The chain links TRBV2 to TRBJ2-7; 9 bases are a match to TRBD1. The germline CDR1 and CDR2 sequences are SNHLY and FYNNEI. CDR3 length: 13 residues. V trimming: 6 bases; J trimming: 6 bases; junction bases outside the gene matches: 6. CDR3 coding DNA: TGTGCCAGCAGGGGGACAGGGACCCCCGAGCAGTACTTC. Protein: CASRGTGTPEQYF. The full variable domain, completed using reference TRBV2 and TRBJ2-7, is EPEVTQTPSHQVTQMGQEVILRCVPISNHLYFYWYRQILGQKVEFLVSFYNNEISEKSEIFDDQFSVERPDGSNFTLKIRSTKLEDSAMYFCASRGTGTPEQYFGPGTRLTVT.

V and J are TRBV6-2 or TRBV6-3 and TRBJ2-5, with a tentative D call TRBD2 (5 bases). The germline V and J ends were trimmed by 6 bases and 5 bases, with 22 bases remaining between them. Germline V gene lookup returns CDR1 MNHEY and CDR2 SVGEGT. This CDR3 is built from 16 residues. The CDR3 loop reads CASSPSAGLIGETQYF. The CDR3 bases are TGTGCCAGCAGCCCCTCAGCCGGACTCATCGGGGAGACCCAGTACTTC.

The chain combines TRBV19 with TRBJ1-5, with 7 bases fitting TRBD1. V shed 3 bases and J 5 bases; nucleotides not matched to a gene: 1. This CDR3 region has 13 residues. Germline CDR1 reads LNHDA; CDR2 reads SQIVND (reference sequence). DNA of the CDR3: TGTGCCAGTAGTATGCAGGGGGATCAGCCCCAGCATTTT. Its protein is CASSMQGDQPQHF. Full variable domain (outside the CDR3, taken from reference TRBV19 and TRBJ1-5): DGGITQSPKYLFRKEGQNVTLSCEQNLNHDAMYWYRQDPGQGLRLIYYSQIVNDFQKGDIAEGYSVSREKKESFPLTVTSAQKNPTAFYLCASSMQGDQPQHFGDGTRLSIL.

This chain joins TRBV28 and TRBJ1-2; TRBD1 matches at 9 bases. Germline trimming cut 3 bases from V and 5 bases from J; bases unmatched to any gene: 4. Germline V gives CDR1 MDHEN, CDR2 SYDVKM. CDR3 length equals 14 residues. The CDR3 DNA reads as TGTGCCAGCAGTTTGACAGGGGGGAGGTATGGCTACACCTTC. It translates to CASSLTGGRYGYTF.